The clone carrying this T cell receptor beta chain was detected only a few times. MiXCR was run by TCRdb on the RT-PCR reads, yielding one entry per CDR3 protein. This sample yields approximately 170,000 distinct CDR3 sequences, of which 25% to 35% are seen a single time; approximately 3.5% belongs to the top ten. The CDR3 is 15 amino acids. Germline V gene sequence: CDR1 SGHTA, CDR2 FQGNSA. Trimming stripped 5 bases from V and 5 bases from J, with 18 bases between. The sample belongs to a study of patients and donors after allogeneic stem cell transplantation. Sequencing used blood, either unsorted or a sorted T cell fraction (not recorded which). The rearrangement uses TRBV7-2 and TRBJ2-5; tentatively, D is TRBD1 or TRBD2 (6 bases each). The source is a human donor who was either an allogeneic HSCT recipient or a stem cell or donor lymphocyte infusion donor (not recorded which). It is not recorded whose cells these are; they may come from a transplant donor. The CDR3 loop reads CASSKEMGGWETQYF. DNA of the CDR3: TGTGCCAGCAGCAAGGAGATGGGGGGCTGGGAGACCCAGTACTTC.